The rows below give T cell receptor beta chains drawn from one sample of a study of regulatory T cells in long-lasting Graves disease. TCRdb called the multiplex PCR reads again in MiXCR, with one record for every CDR3 protein. The sample consists of around 500,000 distinct CDR3 sequences, around 20% of them appearing once. Material: peripheral blood mononuclear cells (PBMCs), obtained when the disease was refractory, from a patient treated with antithyroid drugs. The receptors were gathered from a female donor with Graves disease. CDR3s include the opening cysteine and the closing phenylalanine or tryptophan. D genes are given only for firm matches. The listing skips clone size in some rows; elsewhere it reads once, few, many or a size class.

V,size,J,D,CDR3,DNA
TRBV30,.,TRBJ2-7,TRBD2,CAWSGLAGVNEQYF,TGTGCCTGGAGTGGCCTAGCGGGAGTTAACGAGCAGTACTTC
TRBV11-2,.,TRBJ2-1,.,CASSSGKGSYNEQFF,TGTGCCAGCAGTTCAGGGAAGGGGTCCTACAATGAGCAGTTCTTC
TRBV12-3/TRBV12-4,many,TRBJ1-5,.,CASSPGGNQPQHF,TGTGCCAGCAGTCCCGGGGGAAATCAGCCCCAGCATTTT
TRBV4-3,many,TRBJ2-5,.,CASSQDGGDQETQYF,TGCGCCAGCAGCCAAGACGGTGGAGACCAAGAGACCCAGTACTTC
TRBV12-3/TRBV12-4,many,TRBJ2-3,TRBD2,CASSLMGGSSDTQYF,TGTGCCAGCAGTTTGATGGGCGGGAGTTCAGATACGCAGTATTTT
TRBV19,few,TRBJ2-2,.,CASTAARTGANTGELFF,TGTGCCAGTACCGCGGCTAGAACGGGGGCTAACACCGGGGAGCTGTTTTTT
TRBV5-1,.,TRBJ2-5,TRBD1,CASSPGQRETQYF,TGCGCCAGCAGCCCGGGACAGCGGGAGACCCAGTACTTC
TRBV9,many,TRBJ2-2,TRBD2,CASSVVASGNTGELFF,TGTGCCAGCAGCGTAGTGGCTAGCGGGAACACCGGGGAGCTGTTTTTT
TRBV25-1,.,TRBJ2-7,TRBD2,CASRGLAGALSYEQYF,TGTGCCAGCAGGGGACTAGCGGGGGCGTTATCCTACGAGCAGTACTTC
TRBV11-2,.,TRBJ1-1,.,CASSLPTSAEAFF,TGTGCCAGCAGCTTACCCACGAGCGCTGAAGCTTTCTTT
TRBV28,.,TRBJ2-1,.,CASRGGVRDNEQFF,TGTGCCAGCCGCGGTGGCGTGCGGGACAATGAGCAGTTCTTC
TRBV18,.,TRBJ1-1,TRBD1,CASSLDRGLTFF,TGTGCCAGCTCCCTGGACAGGGGGCTAACTTTCTTT
TRBV30,few,TRBJ2-6,TRBD1,CAYRRDRVRGPSGANVLTF,TGTGCCTATCGACGGGACAGGGTACGGGGGCCGTCTGGGGCCAACGTCCTGACTTTC
TRBV20-1,many,TRBJ2-7,TRBD1,CSAEDREIFEQYF,TGCAGTGCAGAGGACAGGGAAATATTCGAGCAGTACTTC
TRBV24-1,few,TRBJ1-2,.,CATTGPRSLNYGYTF,TGTGCCACGACCGGGCCCCGGTCACTTAACTATGGCTACACCTTC
TRBV13,.,TRBJ2-3,TRBD1,CASSLRDRREYF,TGTGCCAGCAGCTTACGGGACAGACGGGAGTATTTT
TRBV2,many,TRBJ2-7,TRBD2,CASRTTSGRSYEQYF,TGTGCCAGCAGAACTACTAGCGGGAGGTCCTACGAGCAGTACTTC
TRBV4-3,.,TRBJ2-2,.,CASSQKSWVTGELFF,TGCGCCAGCAGCCAGAAATCTTGGGTTACCGGGGAGCTGTTTTTT
TRBV29-1,.,TRBJ1-1,.,CSVARRLSNTEAFF,TGCAGCGTTGCTCGTCGACTTTCGAACACTGAAGCTTTCTTT
TRBV10-3,.,TRBJ2-7,.,CAISAHWNGGLYEQYF,TGTGCCATCAGTGCCCATTGGAACGGGGGCTTATACGAGCAGTACTTC
TRBV3-1,few,TRBJ2-1,.,CASSGDSSYNEQFF,TGTGCCAGCAGCGGCGACAGCTCCTACAATGAGCAGTTCTTC
TRBV7-9,few,TRBJ1-4,TRBD1,CASSSKPQSTGGSEELFF,TGTGCCAGCAGCTCCAAACCCCAATCGACAGGGGGCTCTGAGGAACTGTTTTTT
TRBV25-1,few,TRBJ2-7,.,CASSEYKADEQYF,TGTGCCAGCAGTGAATATAAGGCTGACGAGCAGTACTTC
TRBV6-1,few,TRBJ2-7,TRBD2,CASRIGAGGHHEQYF,TGTGCCAGCAGGATAGGGGCGGGAGGCCACCACGAGCAGTACTTC
TRBV3-1,few,TRBJ2-7,.,CASSQVSAEAEPAEQYF,TGTGCCAGCAGCCAAGTTTCCGCGGAGGCTGAACCCGCCGAGCAGTACTTC
TRBV5-1,few,TRBJ1-3,.,CASSLASDTIYF,TGCGCCAGCAGCTTGGCATCAGACACCATATATTTT
TRBV11-2,.,TRBJ2-7,.,CASRQTPVDSYEQYF,TGTGCCAGTAGACAGACGCCAGTTGACTCCTACGAGCAGTACTTC
TRBV28,few,TRBJ2-6,.,CASRPTHSGANVLTF,TGTGCCAGCAGACCTACCCACTCTGGGGCCAACGTCCTGACTTTC
TRBV7-9,few,TRBJ1-1,TRBD1,CASSLGGRGHGTEAFF,TGTGCCAGCAGCTTAGGGGGCAGGGGGCACGGCACTGAAGCTTTCTTT
TRBV6-2/TRBV6-3,.,TRBJ1-1,.,CASSNIGAEAFF,TGTGCCAGCAGTAACATAGGGGCTGAAGCTTTCTTT
TRBV3-1,few,TRBJ2-7,TRBD1,CASSQDRGLDEQYF,TGTGCCAGCAGCCAAGACAGGGGGTTGGACGAGCAGTACTTC
TRBV7-2,many,TRBJ1-1,TRBD1,CASSSRDRGFFWTEAFF,TGTGCCAGCAGCTCCCGGGACAGGGGATTTTTTTGGACTGAAGCTTTCTTT
TRBV28,.,TRBJ2-3,TRBD2,CATRLAGSHYTQYF,TGTGCCACCAGACTAGCGGGGTCCCACTATACGCAGTATTTT
TRBV2,.,TRBJ2-7,.,CASRLGAGTYEQYF,TGTGCCAGCCGCCTTGGGGCCGGGACCTACGAGCAGTACTTC
TRBV10-3,.,TRBJ1-1,.,CAISEFHATGAFF,TGTGCCATCAGTGAGTTTCACGCCACTGGAGCTTTCTTT
TRBV29-1,.,TRBJ2-1,.,CSVREETYNEQFF,TGCAGCGTTAGGGAGGAGACCTACAATGAGCAGTTCTTC
TRBV5-1,.,TRBJ2-5,.,CASSLDVSVQETQYF,TGCGCCAGCAGCTTGGACGTTTCGGTCCAAGAGACCCAGTACTTC
TRBV10-3,many,TRBJ1-1,.,CAISEARGEAFF,TGTGCCATCAGTGAGGCCAGGGGCGAAGCTTTCTTT
TRBV28,many,TRBJ2-4,TRBD2,CASRLTSRPLQYF,TGTGCCAGCAGGCTGACTAGCCGTCCCCTTCAGTACTTC
TRBV12-3/TRBV12-4,few,TRBJ2-7,.,CASSSEDRPYEQYF,TGTGCCAGCAGTTCGGAGGACCGTCCCTACGAGCAGTACTTC
TRBV7-9,.,TRBJ2-7,TRBD2,CASSSTGGAGGFHEQYF,TGTGCCAGCAGCTCAACGGGTGGTGCGGGAGGATTCCACGAGCAGTACTTC
TRBV27,.,TRBJ1-6,TRBD1,CASSSSGQGLNSPLHF,TGTGCCAGCAGTTCGTCAGGACAGGGTCTTAATTCACCCCTCCACTTT
TRBV19,many,TRBJ1-2,.,CASSSRDLYGYTF,TGTGCCAGTAGTAGCCGGGATCTCTATGGCTACACCTTC
TRBV7-2,many,TRBJ1-2,TRBD1,CASSLSAGGGYGYTF,TGTGCCAGCAGCTTATCTGCAGGGGGCGGATATGGCTACACCTTC
TRBV27,few,TRBJ2-7,TRBD1,CASSSGQLGEQYF,TGTGCCAGCAGTTCGGGACAGTTAGGCGAGCAGTACTTC
TRBV24-1,.,TRBJ2-1,TRBD2,CATEDGRGYNEQFF,TGTGCCACTGAAGACGGGAGGGGTTACAATGAGCAGTTCTTC
TRBV27,few,TRBJ2-7,.,CASSNQGTSHEQYF,TGTGCCAGCAGTAATCAGGGGACCAGCCACGAGCAGTACTTC
TRBV27,.,TRBJ2-1,.,CASTSLTWTATYNEQFF,TGTGCCAGCACCTCTCTAACCTGGACAGCGACTTACAATGAGCAGTTCTTC
TRBV19,.,TRBJ2-5,.,CASSPGLAYVTQYF,TGTGCCAGTAGTCCCGGGCTAGCGTATGTGACCCAGTACTTC
TRBV5-4,.,TRBJ2-5,.,CASSLAGPLYF,TGTGCCAGCAGCTTGGCCGGACCCCTTTACTTC
TRBV20-1,.,TRBJ1-2,.,CSAQSPGSHGYTF,TGCAGTGCCCAATCCCCAGGGTCCCATGGCTACACCTTC
TRBV7-6,few,TRBJ1-5,.,CASSPRAYGFQPQHF,TGTGCCAGCAGCCCCCGGGCCTACGGATTTCAGCCCCAGCATTTT